This T cell receptor (beta chain) emerged from a study of Graves' ophthalmopathy and Graves' hyperthyroidism (dated by TCRdb to 2017 to 2018). At the level of the whole study: Peripheral blood samples were taken at the time of initial diagnosis, before any treatment was given. The study used signatures of the TCR beta repertoire to tell Graves' ophthalmopathy apart from Graves' hyperthyroidism and to predict which patients would progress to ophthalmopathy. In total, 135 blood samples were TCR-sequenced: some 40 ophthalmopathy, over 70 hyperthyroidism and some 17 hyperthyroidism-to-ophthalmopathy patients. To explore V-J signatures that distinguish ophthalmopathy from hyperthyroidism, a discovery set of about a hundred patients was enrolled, made up of some 41 with ophthalmopathy and 55 to 65 with stable hyperthyroidism. For independent validation, a separate cohort was made up of approximately 18 hyperthyroidism patients plus 17 patients who later progressed from hyperthyroidism to ophthalmopathy. T-cell repertoires of thyroid tissue and blood were compared in several hyperthyroidism patients. After sampling, hyperthyroidism patients received methimazole starting at 30 mg daily, and ophthalmopathy patients received high-dose intravenous methylprednisolone. The 100 or so discovery patients were divided at random into training and test sets in a 7:3 ratio.

General conclusions and limits of the study: Most of the expanded thyroid clonotypes with a frequency above 0.001 were also detected in blood, and it was suggested that the thyroid immune response may be reflected by blood repertoires. Ophthalmopathy was separated from stable hyperthyroidism by the 13-signature model with around 89% sensitivity and 81.08% specificity in cross-validation and with 80%/75% in the test set. No statistical method was used to predetermine the sample size, and group allocation was not hidden from the investigators. In validation, the model predicted ophthalmopathy progression with about 64% sensitivity and 72.22% specificity; eleven to twelve predicted patients were CT-confirmed with GO in a median of approximately 6.2 months.

Stable hyperthyroidism was defined as no progression to ophthalmopathy within 18 months of follow-up. Patients with hyperthyroidism were aged 18 to 65 years, had been newly diagnosed, and had a disease duration of less than 2 months. Patients with other autoimmune diseases, uncontrolled infections, pregnancy or lactation were excluded from the study. Diagnosis was based on clinical symptoms, serum thyroxine, TRAb, thyroid ultrasound and orbital computed tomography. Ficoll-Paque density gradient centrifugation was used to isolate PBMCs from 8 to 10 ml of fresh peripheral blood. Trizol reagent was used to extract the total RNA, and its quality was then checked on an Agilent 2100 Bioanalyzer. This clonotype was picked up many times. The specificity of this receptor is unknown. Per-base qualities were not stored, and no clone one base away is much larger. For repertoire sequencing, the TCR beta CDR3 regions were amplified from RNA transcripts. HTBI primers and the Qiagen OneStep RT-PCR kit were used in a first-round RT-PCR, which was followed by a second-round multiplex PCR, size selection and purification. Libraries were sequenced paired-end with 100 bp reads on an Illumina HiSeq2000. The study's processing was this. SOAPnuke was used to process the reads, throwing out any read that had adapters, had uncalled bases, had a mean Phred below 15, or lacked an exact constant-primer or identifier match. COPE v1.2.5 was used to merge the high-quality paired reads. Each unique nucleotide sequence was treated as a clonotype, and MiTCR v1.1 was used to align the clonotypes to the IMGT TRB V, D and J references. The analysis was limited to V-J combinations with a frequency above 0.0001, which together covered roughly 99% of repertoires. For each V-J combination, a TCR clonal expansion and chaos score was defined as F50 clonal expansion divided by the chaos observed in the TCRdist matrix. Welch's t-statistics and random forest were used to narrow the features down to about a dozen V-J combinations, which were then fed into a naive Bayes classifier. The similarity between thyroid and blood repertoires was quantified using the Morisita-Horn index. TCRdb reprocessing: public reads trimmed at Q25 with fastp, clones called with MiXCR, in-frame beta chains kept. Every entry covers one CDR3 protein and lists the most common genes and DNA from its rows. These V and J calls derive from TCRdb rather than the authors' analysis. The sample has 680,000 or so distinct CDR3 sequences on record, 20% to 25% of them singletons. The ten largest clones capture around 6.9% of the sample.

V ends up 3 bases short and J 2 bases short, with an unmatched junction base count of 9. There are 17 amino acids in the CDR3, from cysteine to phenylalanine inclusive. This entry keeps only the CDR3 DNA: 51 bases, framed from base 1. The receptor comes from a woman between 18 and 29 years old with stable Graves' hyperthyroidism. Some clones in this sample may be carry-over from other donors' samples. Donor details come from another sample of the same person, matched by shared clones. This receptor chain uses TRBV12-3 or TRBV12-4 and TRBJ2-5, with 10 bases in between that match TRBD2. The sequenced sample was peripheral blood. The DNA sequence is as follows: TGTGCCAGCAGTTTCGGGCTAGCGGGAGCGGGTCAAGAGACCCAGTACTTC. This yields the protein CASSFGLAGAGQETQYF.